This passage covers 30 T cell receptor beta chains from one sample sequenced in a study of cytomegalovirus exposure and HLA in healthy donors. Sequenced by immunoSEQ multiplex PCR; TCRdb stores in-frame clones only, minus some. The sample includes around 160,000 clones, about 89% seen only once; the top ten take roughly 3%. Sequences were obtained from PBMCs. These receptors originate from a woman aged 18-35 years in good health and CMV-seropositive.

The chain has TRBV20-1 and TRBJ1-1, with a possible D match to TRBD1 (6 bases). The V and J ends lost 8 bases and 6 bases respectively, with 13 bases between them. CDR3 length: 11 residues. Germline loops: CDR1 DFQATT, CDR2 SNEGSKA (reference sequence). The CDR3 DNA follows: TGCAGTCCCCAGACAGGACCTGAAGCTTTCTTT. Translating it yields CSPQTGPEAFF.

The gene calls are TRBV15 and TRBJ1-1; D gene uncertain. Deletions cut 2 bases from V and 1 base from J, with 5 bases between. The CDR3 sequence is 13 residues long. Germline-derived CDR1 and CDR2 are LNHNV and YYDKDF (reference sequence). CDR3 bases: TGTGCCACCAGCAGACAGGAGAACACTGAAGCTTTCTTT. Its protein product is CATSRQENTEAFF.

This clone appeared once. The rearrangement joins TRBV14 to TRBJ2-7, with D perhaps matching TRBD2 (5 bases). CDR1 and CDR2 (germline): SGHDN, FVKESK. CDR3 length equals 15 residues. Trimming pared 3 bases from V and 4 bases from J, leaving 16 bases between. The CDR3 region is CASSQGEARLYEQYF. The CDR3 region has the DNA TGTGCCAGCAGCCAGGGAGAGGCGAGGCTATACGAGCAGTACTTC.

The rearrangement links TRBV2 to TRBJ2-3; 8 bases agree with TRBD2. The CDR3 runs to 13 residues. Losses at the gene ends were 6 bases for V and 1 base for J; bases not matched to a gene: 0. CDR1 SNHLY and CDR2 FYNNEI come from the germline V gene. The CDR3 loop reads CASRTSGTDTQYF. CDR3 nucleotides: TGTGCCAGCAGGACTAGCGGCACAGATACGCAGTATTTT.

J is TRBJ1-2 and V is TRBV6-6; 8 bases fit TRBD1. V lost 6 bases, J lost 4 bases, and 7 bases stayed unmatched. The CDR3 contains 14 residues. Germline V gene data show CDR1 as MNHNY and CDR2 as SVGAGI (reference sequence). For the CDR3, the DNA is TGTGCCAGCAGGCCCGGACAGGGCGGCTATGGCTACACCTTC. Its protein product is CASRPGQGGYGYTF.

The rearrangement uses TRBV5-6 and TRBJ1-4; 7 bases are a match to TRBD1. The CDR3 runs 14 residues. Germline values: CDR1 SGHDT, CDR2 YYEEEE. V shed 1 base and J 8 bases; nucleotides not matched to a gene: 5. The CDR3 loop reads CASSLRGPGEKLFF. In DNA, the CDR3 is TGTGCCAGCAGCTTGAGGGGGCCGGGGGAAAAACTGTTTTTT.

In DNA, the CDR3 is TGTGCCAGCGGTCTGGGGGAGGAGGGCTACACCTTC. Its translation is CASGLGEEGYTF. The chain couples TRBV28 to TRBJ1-2; D might be TRBD1 (5 bases). Germline loops: CDR1 MDHEN, CDR2 SYDVKM. The V gene lost 8 bases and the J gene lost 8 bases, with 15 bases spanning the gap. This CDR3 region has 12 residues.

The chain uses TRBV11-2 and TRBJ2-7; 8 nucleotides align to TRBD1. The CDR3 is 13 amino acids. Germline V lookup: CDR1 SGHAT, CDR2 FQNNGV. V lost 4 bases to trimming and J lost 5 bases; unmatched junction nucleotides: 4. The CDR3 region has the DNA TGTGCCAGCAGCTCCAGGGGGCCAAACGAGCAGTACTTC. Protein: CASSSRGPNEQYF.

The CDR3 protein is CAISDGGAQETQYF. Written as DNA, the CDR3 is TGTGCCATCAGTGACGGTGGGGCCCAAGAGACCCAGTACTTC. The rearrangement links TRBV10-3 to TRBJ2-5; a weak D match, TRBD1 (5 bases). Trimming pared 3 bases from V and 1 base from J, leaving 9 bases between. This CDR3 spans 14 amino acids. Germline loops: CDR1 ENHRY, CDR2 SYGVKD.

The chain recombines TRBV5-4 with TRBJ2-1, with 7 positions matching TRBD2. With V trimmed by 4 bases and J by 2 bases, 6 bases remained unmatched. CDR1 is SGHNT and CDR2 is YYREEE in the germline V gene (reference sequence). This CDR3 spans 15 amino acids. The CDR3 DNA follows: TGTGCCAGCAGCCGGTCGGCGGGAGCCTACAATGAGCAGTTCTTC. It codes for CASSRSAGAYNEQFF.

The J gene is TRBJ1-2, the V gene TRBV4-2; D gene uncertain. V lost 0 bases and J lost 2, with 7 bases in between. The V gene's germline CDR1 is LGHNA and CDR2 YNFKEQ. The CDR3 contains 14 residues. The CDR3 region has the DNA TGTGCCAGCAGCCAAGAAGCCGTCAACTATGGCTACACCTTC. Its translation is CASSQEAVNYGYTF.

The rearrangement uses TRBV10-3 and TRBJ1-1; D gene ambiguous. V was shortened by 3 bases and J by 4 bases, with 6 bases between the two germline ends. This CDR3 has 12 residues. From germline, CDR1 is ENHRY and CDR2 SYGVKD. The CDR3 sequence is CAISDLRTEAFF. The CDR3, as DNA: TGTGCCATCAGTGACCTCCGCACTGAAGCTTTCTTT.

The chain uses TRBV6-5 and TRBJ2-7; 8 bases are a match to TRBD2. After removal of 5 bases from V and 3 bases from J, the junction contained 6 bases not matched to a gene. In germline, CDR1 is MNHEY, CDR2 SVGAGI. CDR3 size: 14 residues. The CDR3: CASSRSSGLYEQYF. The CDR3 DNA follows: TGTGCCAGCAGTCGATCTAGCGGGCTCTACGAGCAGTACTTC.

The chain employs TRBV27 and TRBJ2-3; 7 bases agree with TRBD1. Germline-derived CDR1 and CDR2 are MNHEY and SMNVEV (reference sequence). The CDR3 has 14 residues. The V gene end was trimmed by 6 bases and the J gene end by 6 bases; junction bases not matched to a gene: 9. The CDR3 loop is CASRRSGGRDTQYF. CDR3 DNA sequence: TGTGCCAGCAGGCGGTCAGGGGGTCGGGATACGCAGTATTTT.

The genes are TRBV6-6 and TRBJ2-5; 11 nucleotides line up with TRBD2. CDR3 size: 15 residues. Trimming at V came to 3 bases and at J to 5 bases, leaving 5 bases not matched to a gene. Germline-derived CDR1 and CDR2 are MNHNY and SVGAGI (reference sequence). CDR3 sequence: CASSYPSGGRETQYF. CDR3 nucleotides: TGTGCCAGCAGTTATCCTAGCGGGGGGCGGGAGACCCAGTACTTC.

This sequence joins TRBV6-8 and TRBJ2-2, with 11 bases matching TRBD2. CDR1 is MNHGY and CDR2 is SAAAGT in the germline V gene. The CDR3 sequence is 15 residues long. V lost 6 bases to trimming and J lost 7 bases; unmatched junction nucleotides: 7. The CDR3 coding sequence is TGTGCCAGCAGGCAAACCGGGACTAGCGGCGGGGAGCTGTTTTTT. This codes for CASRQTGTSGGELFF.

This clone occurred once. The rearrangement links TRBV25-1 to TRBJ2-5, with 7 bases fitting TRBD2. CDR1 is MGHDK, CDR2 SYGVNS, per germline. The CDR3 spans 14 residues. The V and J ends lost 3 bases and 5 bases, in that order; junction bases with no gene match: 6. In DNA form, the CDR3 reads TGTGCCAGCAGTGATCCCCCCGGGAGGGAGACCCAGTACTTC. Translating gives CASSDPPGRETQYF.

The CDR3 region has the DNA TGTGCCAGCAGCTCGACAGGGGGACGAGGCACAGATACGCAGTATTTT. Translation: CASSSTGGRGTDTQYF. The V gene is TRBV7-9, the J gene TRBJ2-3; the match to TRBD1 covers 9 bases. V was clipped by 4 bases and J by 1 base; unmatched bases: 6. The CDR3 sequence is 16 residues long. Looked up from germline, CDR1 is SEHNR and CDR2 is FQNEAQ (reference sequence).

The chain combines TRBV5-1 with TRBJ1-2, with a weak D call TRBD1 (5 bases). Germline CDR1 is SGHRS and CDR2 is YFSETQ. The CDR3 is 13 amino acids. Trimming removed 5 bases at V and 5 bases at J, with 13 bases between. The CDR3 sequence: CASREGTEYGYTF. As DNA, the CDR3 is TGCGCCAGCAGGGAGGGGACTGAGTATGGCTACACCTTC.

The rearrangement joins TRBV4-1 to TRBJ2-3; 7 bases are shared with TRBD2. Unmatched junction bases numbered 4, after V lost 0 bases and J lost 1 base. CDR1 is MGHRA, CDR2 YSYEKL, per germline. CDR3 length: 16 amino acids. The CDR3 DNA follows: TGCGCCAGCAGCCAAGAGAGCGGGGTGGGCACAGATACGCAGTATTTT. This codes for CASSQESGVGTDTQYF.

The chain couples TRBV27 to TRBJ2-3; 10 nucleotides agree with TRBD2. This CDR3 has 15 amino acids. After removal of 6 bases from V and 2 bases from J, the junction contained 5 bases not matched to a gene. In germline, CDR1 is MNHEY, CDR2 SMNVEV (reference sequence). The CDR3 here is CASRNSGGITDTQYF. CDR3 coding DNA: TGTGCCAGCAGAAATAGCGGGGGGATCACAGATACGCAGTATTTT.

The chain uses TRBV7-6 and TRBJ2-2, with 10 bases fitting TRBD2. This CDR3 spans 15 amino acids. The junction had 4 bases not matched to a gene; V was cut back by 2 bases and J by 7 bases. Looked up from germline, CDR1 is SGHVS and CDR2 is FNYEAQ. The CDR3 is CASSLRSGRGGELFF. CDR3 in DNA: TGTGCCAGCAGCTTACGAAGCGGGAGGGGCGGGGAGCTGTTTTTT.

This chain connects TRBV23-1 to TRBJ1-5; D perhaps matches TRBD1 (5 bases). Being an ORF, TRBV23-1 has a function that is uncertain. V was clipped by 1 base and J by 7 bases, with 8 bases between them. The CDR3 loop spans 13 amino acids. The DNA for the CDR3 is TGCGCCAGCAGTCAATGTGCAGGGCAGCCCCAGCATTTT. This gives the protein CASSQCAGQPQHF.

The rearrangement uses TRBV4-1 and TRBJ1-4; D remains unclear. This CDR3 has 13 amino acids. The V and J ends lost 0 bases and 8 bases respectively, with 7 bases between them. Germline V lookup: CDR1 MGHRA, CDR2 YSYEKL. The CDR3 nucleotides are TGCGCCAGCAGCCAAGATTCTAGGGAAAAACTGTTTTTT. Its translation is CASSQDSREKLFF.

This sequence joins TRBV25-1 and TRBJ2-7; 9 bases are a match to TRBD2. The V and J ends lost 5 bases and 6 bases, in that order; junction bases with no gene match: 8. This CDR3 has 14 residues. Germline assignment: CDR1 MGHDK and CDR2 SYGVNS. The CDR3 loop is CASSPRSGSTEQYF. The CDR3 DNA follows: TGTGCCAGCAGTCCACGTAGCGGGAGCACCGAGCAGTACTTC.

This chain links TRBV19 with TRBJ1-1; 10 nucleotides match TRBD1. Per the germline V gene, CDR1 is LNHDA and CDR2 is SQIVND (reference sequence). The CDR3 runs 15 residues. V shed 5 bases and J 5 bases; nucleotides not matched to a gene: 8. The CDR3, as DNA: TGTGCCAGTAGTCCGACAGGGGGCATTATGACTGAAGCTTTCTTT. This gives the protein CASSPTGGIMTEAFF.

The chain carries TRBV27 and TRBJ2-7, with 10 nucleotides matching TRBD2. V lost 8 bases and J lost 5; bases outside the gene matches: 12. The CDR3 sequence is 15 residues long. Germline loops: CDR1 MNHEY, CDR2 SMNVEV (reference sequence). Here the CDR3 reads CASLLAGARAHEQYF. DNA for the CDR3: TGTGCCAGCCTTCTAGCGGGGGCCCGGGCCCACGAGCAGTACTTC.

The genes are TRBV19 and TRBJ2-3; 8 bases map to TRBD2. The CDR3 is 16 amino acids. V was clipped by 7 bases and J by 3 bases; unmatched bases: 12. Per germline, CDR1 LNHDA and CDR2 SQIVND (reference sequence). CDR3: CASTMAGGAVTDTQYF. In DNA form, the CDR3 reads TGTGCCAGTACCATGGCCGGGGGGGCAGTGACAGATACGCAGTATTTT.

This chain uses TRBV7-8 with TRBJ2-5; 10 positions match TRBD1. After removal of 5 bases from V and 4 bases from J, the junction contained 10 bases not matched to a gene. The CDR3 extends over 16 amino acids. Per the germline V gene, CDR1 is SGHVS and CDR2 is FQNEAQ. CDR3 nucleotides: TGTGCCAGCAGCCCTTCGGGACAGGGGATGGCAGAGACCCAGTACTTC. Amino acids: CASSPSGQGMAETQYF.

The chain uses TRBV7-3 and TRBJ2-7; the D gene is possibly TRBD2 (6 bases). The V end lost 2 bases, the J end lost 4 bases, and 15 bases lay between the germline ends. CDR3 size: 15 residues. Germline CDR1 is SGHTA and CDR2 is FQGTGA. CDR3 in amino acids: CASSLLGGVEYEQYF. The DNA for the CDR3 is TGTGCCAGCAGCTTATTAGGAGGGGTCGAGTACGAGCAGTACTTC.